What follows are 15 T cell receptor beta chains derived from one specimen sequenced in a study. TCRdb reanalysed the 5' RACE reads using MiXCR and keeps one entry per CDR3 protein. The data hold 35,000 to 50,000 distinct CDR3 sequences, with around 28% observed a single time. The sequenced sample was tumor-infiltrating memory CD4+ T cells sorted from the breast tumor. Subset noted: memory CD4+ T cells, CD4+CD45RO+CD25-. These receptors were taken from a female donor with breast cancer.

This clonotype turned up a few times. V and J are TRBV20-1 and TRBJ2-5; TRBD2 matches at 7 bases. The CDR3 extends over 13 amino acids. V gave up 2 bases and J gave up 2 bases; unmatched junction bases: 2. Per the germline V gene, CDR1 is DFQATT and CDR2 is SNEGSKA (reference sequence). The chain's CDR3 is CSARPAGQETQYF. Written as DNA, the CDR3 is TGCAGTGCTAGACCAGCGGGGCAAGAGACCCAGTACTTC.

With regard to this clonotype: Given the absence of the conserved phenylalanine or tryptophan at the CDR3 end, a read error is likely. This sequence joins TRBV4-1 and TRBJ2-1; 16 bases map to TRBD2. Trimming cost V 1 base and J 6 bases; bases outside gene matches: 3. This CDR3 contains 17 residues. Germline values: CDR1 MGHRA, CDR2 YSYEKL. As DNA, the CDR3 is TGCGCCAGCAGCCAAGCCGGGACTAGCGGGAGGGCCAATGAGCAGTTCCTC. It specifies CASSQAGTSGRANEQFL.

A few counts support this clonotype. V gene TRBV7-3 combines with J gene TRBJ2-5, with 7 bases aligning to TRBD1. This CDR3 is 14 amino acids long. After removal of 5 bases from V and 3 bases from J, the junction contained 6 bases not matched to a gene. CDR1 SGHTA and CDR2 FQGTGA come from the germline V gene. CDR3 loop: CASSPQGTEETQYF. The DNA of the CDR3 is TGTGCCAGCAGCCCACAGGGGACGGAAGAGACCCAGTACTTC. The full variable domain, completed using reference TRBV7-3 and TRBJ2-5, is GAGVSQTPSNKVTEKGKYVELRCDPISGHTALYWYRQSLGQGPEFLIYFQGTGAADDSGLPNDRFFAVRPEGSVSTLKIQRTERGDSAVYLCASSPQGTEETQYFGPGTRLLVL.

This clonotype was seen more than once but under ten times. J is TRBJ2-1 and V is TRBV15, with TRBD2 matching over 7 bases. The germline V gene encodes CDR1 LNHNV and CDR2 YYDKDF (reference sequence). The length of the CDR3 is 14 residues. Trimming removed 4 bases from V and 7 bases from J; junction bases left unmatched: 7. The CDR3 here is CATSIRLAGNEQFF. DNA for the CDR3: TGTGCCACCAGCATCCGACTAGCAGGGAATGAGCAGTTCTTC. Full variable domain (remainder filled in from reference TRBV15 and TRBJ2-1): DAMVIQNPRYQVTQFGKPVTLSCSQTLNHNVMYWYQQKSSQAPKLLFHYYDKDFNNEADTPDNFQSRRPNTSFCFLDIRSPGLGDTAMYLCATSIRLAGNEQFFGPGTRLTVL.

This rearrangement joins TRBV12-3 or TRBV12-4 to TRBJ1-6; D ambiguous. The V gene lost 1 base and the J gene lost 7 bases, with 8 bases spanning the gap. This CDR3 is built from 14 residues. CDR3 DNA sequence: TGTGCCAGCAGTTTAGGCCGGATGAATTCACCCCTCCACTTT. It encodes CASSLGRMNSPLHF.

This sequence joins TRBV6-5 and TRBJ2-7; D may be TRBD1 or TRBD2 (5 bases each). The CDR3 totals 15 residues. V was trimmed by 2 bases and J by 2 bases, leaving 13 bases between them. Germline assignment: CDR1 MNHEY and CDR2 SVGAGI. CDR3 residues: CASSYRGQEAYEQYF. The CDR3 DNA is TGTGCCAGCAGTTACCGGGGCCAGGAGGCCTACGAGCAGTACTTC.

The chain recombines TRBV27 with TRBJ1-1, with D possibly being TRBD1 (6 bases). The CDR3 length is 12 residues. CDR1 is MNHEY, CDR2 SMNVEV, per germline (reference sequence). V was pared by 6 bases and J by 7 bases, with 12 bases between. This CDR3 is CASRVTGHEAFF. The CDR3 DNA follows: TGTGCCAGCAGAGTGACAGGCCATGAAGCTTTCTTT.

The chain recombines TRBV20-1 with TRBJ2-3, with 8 bases that match TRBD1. Germline V gene sequence: CDR1 DFQATT, CDR2 SNEGSKA (reference sequence). The V gene end was trimmed by 4 bases and the J gene end by 2 bases; junction bases not matched to a gene: 5. The CDR3 length is 14 residues. The CDR3 region is CSAIQGDFTDTQYF. CDR3 bases: TGCAGTGCTATACAGGGGGATTTCACAGATACGCAGTATTTT.

The rearrangement uses TRBV5-1 and TRBJ2-3, with D hard to call. Trimming took 3 bases from V and 4 from J, leaving 12 bases between them. The CDR3 has 14 residues. Germline V gene sequence: CDR1 SGHRS, CDR2 YFSETQ. The CDR3 nucleotides are TGCGCCAGCAGCTCCCTCAGCCGGGCAGATACGCAGTATTTT. It translates to CASSSLSRADTQYF.

This rearrangement joins TRBV6-5 to TRBJ1-2, with a possible D match to TRBD1 (5 bases). Germline assignment: CDR1 MNHEY and CDR2 SVGAGI. The CDR3 spans 12 residues. The V end lost 6 bases, the J end lost 7 bases, and 12 bases lay between the germline ends. CDR3 sequence (DNA): TGTGCCAGCAGGCCAGGGTTAAGTGGCTACACCTTC. Its translation: CASRPGLSGYTF.

Only one count was recorded for this clonotype. A junction end diverges from the germline sequence, so it may reflect a read error. The chain couples TRBV4-3 to TRBJ2-3, with D possibly TRBD2 on 5 matching bases. The CDR3 loop spans 15 amino acids. Germline V CDR1 and CDR2: LGHNA, YSLEER. CDR3 in amino acids: CASSQEIAFTDTQYF. Here the CDR3 DNA reads TGTGCCAGCAGCCAAGAGATAGCGTTCACAGATACGCAGTATTTT.

This clonotype occurred many times. V gene TRBV4-2 combines with J gene TRBJ2-1; D is undetermined. V was clipped by 2 bases and J by 6 bases, with 20 bases between them. This CDR3 is 17 amino acids long. Germline V gene sequence: CDR1 LGHNA, CDR2 YNFKEQ. CDR3 in amino acids: CASSQNGGGSLRNEQFF. The CDR3, as DNA: TGTGCCAGCAGCCAAAATGGCGGCGGATCACTACGCAATGAGCAGTTCTTC.

V usage is TRBV3-1 and J usage is TRBJ2-2; 10 nucleotides match TRBD2. V lost 5 bases, J lost 4 bases, and 13 bases stayed unmatched. CDR1 is LGHDT, CDR2 YNNKEL, per germline (reference sequence). This CDR3 is 18 amino acids long. This CDR3 reads CASSFGLAEPRGTGELFF. The CDR3 coding sequence is TGTGCCAGCAGCTTTGGACTAGCGGAGCCCCGGGGCACCGGGGAGCTGTTTTTT. The whole variable domain, remainder taken from reference TRBV3-1 and TRBJ2-2, is DTAVSQTPKYLVTQMGNDKSIKCEQNLGHDTMYWYKQDSKKFLKIMFSYNNKELIINETVPNRFSPKSPDKAHLNLHINSLELGDSAVYFCASSFGLAEPRGTGELFFGEGSRLTVL.

Ten or more counts support this clonotype. The V gene is TRBV6-5, the J gene TRBJ2-5, with 8 bases lining up with TRBD2. The V and J ends lost 8 bases and 5 bases, in that order; junction bases with no gene match: 7. The CDR3 spans 13 residues. The germline CDR1 and CDR2 sequences are MNHEY and SVGAGI. In nucleotides, the CDR3 is TGTGCCAGCCATTCTAGCGGGTCCGAGACCCAGTACTTC. Its translation is CASHSSGSETQYF.

This clonotype was observed a few times. The rearrangement joins TRBV20-1 to TRBJ1-5, with D possibly being TRBD1 (6 bases). The germline V gene encodes CDR1 DFQATT and CDR2 SNEGSKA (reference sequence). This CDR3 contains 15 residues. Trimming took 6 bases from V and 0 from J, leaving 15 bases between them. The CDR3 loop is CSAVDSANSNQPQHF. CDR3 nucleotide sequence: TGCAGTGCCGTGGACAGCGCTAATAGCAATCAGCCCCAGCATTTT.